Listed below are T cell receptor beta chains from one sample, sequenced in a study of blood T cell repertoires in COVID-19. Clones were read by immunoSEQ multiplex PCR, and TCRdb kept only the in-frame ones, dropping some. This table holds over 250,000 clones, roughly 87% found once. The sample taken for sequencing was peripheral blood. These receptors were collected from a human donor in a cohort sampled during active COVID-19. The CDR3 runs from the conserved cysteine through the conserved F or W. The order of the fields is D gene, J gene, V gene, clone size, CDR3 DNA, CDR3 protein. The D gene is left open where the match is weak. Some rows have no size entry. The others give once, few or many, or a class for an expanded clone.

.	TRBJ2-1	TRBV12-5	.	TGTGCTAGTGGTTTGGGGCTTTCTCTGGGCGAGCAGTTCTTC	CASGLGLSLGEQFF
TRBD2	TRBJ2-1	TRBV2	.	TGTGCCAGCAGTGGTGGAACTAGCGGGAGGGCTGAGCAGTTCTTC	CASSGGTSGRAEQFF
.	TRBJ2-3	TRBV5-4	.	TGTGCCAGCAGCCGCGGGAAGGTCACAGATACGCAGTATTTT	CASSRGKVTDTQYF
TRBD2	TRBJ2-3	TRBV18	.	TGTGCCAGCTCAGCCCGGACTAGAACAGATACGCAGTATTTT	CASSARTRTDTQYF
TRBD1	TRBJ1-2	TRBV6-1	.	TGTGCCAGCAGTGTCGGAAGCGGGACAGGGGGCGACTATGGCTACACCTTC	CASSVGSGTGGDYGYTF
.	TRBJ1-4	TRBV2	.	TGTGCCAGCAGTGAAGCGCTAGCGGGGGGTGAAAAACTGTTTTTT	CASSEALAGGEKLFF
TRBD1	TRBJ2-7	TRBV18	.	TGTGCCAGCTCCCCCGGGACAGGTCCCCGGGAGCAGTACTTC	CASSPGTGPREQYF
.	TRBJ1-1	TRBV11-1	.	TGTGCCAGCAGCTTTATGAGGAACACTGAAGCTTTCTTT	CASSFMRNTEAFF
TRBD2	TRBJ2-7	TRBV7-9	few	TGTGCCGCCAGCGGGAGGACTGACTACGAGCAGTACTTC	CAASGRTDYEQYF
.	TRBJ2-1	TRBV5-1	.	TGCGCCAGCAGCTTGGGAAGAGGTAGCGGAATTTACAATGAGCAGTTCTTC	CASSLGRGSGIYNEQFF
TRBD2	TRBJ2-5	TRBV24-1	.	TGTGCCACCAGTGATATAGCGGGAGTGGGGAGACAAGAGACCCAGTACTTC	CATSDIAGVGRQETQYF
TRBD2	TRBJ2-1	TRBV5-8	.	TGTGCCAGCAGCTTTCACTCCAGAACTAGCGGGAGGGAGCGGTTCTTC	CASSFHSRTSGRERFF
.	TRBJ2-3	TRBV7-2	.	TGTGCCAGCAGCTTACCTCCGGGGGATACGCAGTATTTT	CASSLPPGDTQYF
TRBD2	TRBJ2-5	TRBV5-4	.	TGTGCCAGCAGCTTGCTAGCGGGATCACCCACCTTGGAAGAGACCCAGTACTTC	CASSLLAGSPTLEETQYF
TRBD2	TRBJ2-1	TRBV3-1/TRBV3-2	.	TGTGCCAGCAGCCAAGGTATCAGCGGGAGGGCCGGAGGCAATGAGCAGTTCTTC	CASSQGISGRAGGNEQFF
.	TRBJ1-2	TRBV28	.	TGTGCCAGCAGTATGCTCTCCGGGTTGCTTTATGGCTACACCTTC	CASSMLSGLLYGYTF
.	TRBJ1-1	TRBV2	.	TGTGCCAGCACCGCAAGGGGAGGGGTGGGCACTGAAGCTTTCTTT	CASTARGGVGTEAFF
.	TRBJ1-2	TRBV19	.	TGTGCCAGTAGTATATCGTCAGGGTCCTATGGCTACACCTTC	CASSISSGSYGYTF
TRBD1	TRBJ1-2	TRBV7-2	once	TGTGCCAGCAGCTCCTTGACAGGGTCCTATGGCTACACCTTC	CASSSLTGSYGYTF
.	TRBJ2-7	TRBV3-1/TRBV3-2	.	TGTGCCAGCAGCCAAGATTATGTGCCCGGATCCAGGAGCGGGTCTACCTACGAGCAGTACTTC	CASSQDYVPGSRSGSTYEQYF
TRBD2	TRBJ2-1	TRBV7-8	.	TGTGCCAGCAGCCAGCGACTTACTAGCGGGAGGGTGTTCTTC	CASSQRLTSGRVFF
TRBD1	TRBJ2-7	TRBV19	.	TGTGCCAGTAGGATGTCTGGGACAGGGATCTCCTACGAGCAGTACTTC	CASRMSGTGISYEQYF